These T cell receptor beta chains were read from a single sample in a study of T cell clusters in autoimmune cytopenias. Using the multiplex PCR reads, TCRdb records one entry per CDR3 protein without DNA. Its listing shows under 6,500 distinct CDR3 sequences. The sample also formed part of further work on T cell repertoires in aging, cancer and after chemotherapy.

The sequencing input was peripheral blood. Receptor source: a human donor in good health. Each CDR3 is given with its conserved first and last residue. A clone size is listed for some rows: how often the clone was seen (once, few, many), or a class if it is expanded.

V gene	clone size	J gene	CDR3 protein
TRBV18	NA	TRBJ2-5	CASRPKWTSGGAEETQYF
TRBV20-1	NA	TRBJ2-3	CSASNRDRGWTDTQYF
TRBV5-1	NA	TRBJ2-7	CASSGDGYEQYF
TRBV5-1	NA	TRBJ2-5	CASSFGLAGVETQYF
TRBV30	medium-sized	TRBJ1-5	CAWSVRIGTASRSNQPQHF
TRBV5-6	medium-sized	TRBJ1-2	CASSLVSRGGYGYTF
TRBV29-1	medium-sized	TRBJ2-1	CSVEGKRGDNEQFF
TRBV7-2	NA	TRBJ2-1	CASSLASGSFGEQFF
TRBV12-3/TRBV12-4	NA	TRBJ1-5	CASSLAPGSKSNQPQHF
TRBV5-1	NA	TRBJ1-1	CASSFSNTEAFF
TRBV19	medium-sized	TRBJ1-4	CASSIGQTYNEKLFF
TRBV12-3/TRBV12-4	NA	TRBJ2-7	CASRRLAGGIYEQYF
TRBV20-1	NA	TRBJ2-1	CSASPWDYLINEQFF
TRBV19	medium-sized	TRBJ1-2	CASNRGRNYGYTF
TRBV7-9	NA	TRBJ1-4	CASSSWTGTVNEKLFF
TRBV7-9	medium-sized	TRBJ2-5	CASSLVANTQETQYF
TRBV7-2	NA	TRBJ2-5	CASSLVGQGRETQYF
TRBV6-1	medium-sized	TRBJ1-6	CASSEGRTPNSPLHF
TRBV5-1	NA	TRBJ2-7	CASSFGGGIESYEQYF
TRBV24-1	NA	TRBJ2-3	CATSAPSGKSADTQYF
TRBV6-6	medium-sized	TRBJ2-3	CASTQDYTTDTQYF
TRBV19	medium-sized	TRBJ1-1	CASSNRVETEAFF
TRBV19	medium-sized	TRBJ1-1	CASRTRAANTEAFF
TRBV6-6	NA	TRBJ1-1	CASIQTPNTEAFF
TRBV28	NA	TRBJ2-5	CASSLAGGREETQYF
TRBV20-1	NA	TRBJ2-1	CSASGGSGWNEQFF
TRBV4-2	NA	TRBJ2-3	CASSPPRQGVTDTQYF
TRBV7-2	NA	TRBJ1-1	CASSSIGNQGYVRTEAFF
TRBV20-1	medium-sized	TRBJ2-3	CSAPSGRAQYF
TRBV20-1	NA	TRBJ2-7	CSAHFRGLSRGYEQYF
TRBV6-1	medium-sized	TRBJ2-1	CASTDRGYNEQFF
TRBV20-1	NA	TRBJ1-2	CSARPALANYGYTF
TRBV20-1	NA	TRBJ2-4	CSALGEGGAKNIQYF
TRBV20-1	NA	TRBJ1-2	CSARERKRAYGYTF
TRBV5-4	medium-sized	TRBJ2-1	CASSTPGRSSYNEQFF
TRBV7-9	NA	TRBJ2-1	CASSLAPGTPDSGNEQFF
TRBV20-1	medium-sized	TRBJ2-7	CSATNPGTGRTYGQYF
TRBV30	medium-sized	TRBJ1-4	CAWSLGPWEKLFF
TRBV6-1	NA	TRBJ1-5	CASSEYLDGSIYQPQHF
TRBV19	medium-sized	TRBJ2-3	CASKSSAITDTQYF
TRBV27	medium-sized	TRBJ1-1	CASSLATATNTEAFF